Shown below are 10 T cell receptor beta chains from a single sample sequenced in a study of beta chain features in type 1 diabetes. The investigators reverse transcribed all of the isolated RNA, so they sequenced expressed TCRB transcripts. Profiled with immunoSEQ multiplex PCR; TCRdb holds only in-frame clones, not every one. The sample yields under 550,000 clones, 9.5% to 12% seen once. Sequencing used naive CD4+ T cells from blood. These receptors were obtained from a woman aged 18-30 years in good health.

The CDR3 sequence: CASKLRDGYTF. The CDR3 DNA reads TGTGCCAGCAAATTGCGGGATGGCTACACCTTC. V and J are TRBV5-6 and TRBJ1-2; D remains unclear. V dropped 6 bases and J dropped 6 bases, with 9 bases sitting between them. This CDR3 spans 11 amino acids. From germline, CDR1 is SGHDT and CDR2 YYEEEE.

This clone was seen a few times. The chain uses TRBV6-6 and TRBJ1-5; D might be TRBD1 (5 bases). The CDR3 has 14 amino acids. CDR1 MNHNY and CDR2 SVGAGI come from the germline V gene (reference sequence). V gave up 2 bases and J gave up 4 bases, with 9 bases separating them. CDR3 residues: CASSYGGGNQPQHF. DNA for the CDR3: TGTGCCAGCAGTTACGGGGGGGGTAATCAGCCCCAGCATTTT.

The V and J genes are TRBV9 and TRBJ2-5; 10 bases are shared with TRBD2. After removal of 7 bases from V and 5 bases from J, the junction contained 2 bases not matched to a gene. The germline V gene has CDR1 SGDLS and CDR2 YYNGEE. The CDR3 consists of 12 residues. The CDR3 nucleotides are TGTGCCAGCGCTAGCGGGGGTGAGACCCAGTACTTC. Amino acid sequence: CASASGGETQYF.

The chain uses TRBV27 and TRBJ2-2; D is ambiguous. Trimming shortened V by 9 bases and J by 5 bases, and 7 bases separated the two germline ends. CDR3 size: 11 residues. Germline values: CDR1 MNHEY, CDR2 SMNVEV (reference sequence). CDR3 in amino acids: CASNRTGELFF. The CDR3 region has the DNA TGTGCCAGTAATCGAACCGGGGAGCTGTTTTTT.

The chain recombines TRBV5-4 with TRBJ1-1; maybe TRBD1 (6 bases). This CDR3 has 13 residues. The ends were cut back, 3 bases at V and 6 bases at J, with 12 bases in the middle. Germline CDR1 reads SGHNT; CDR2 reads YYREEE (reference sequence). CDR3: CASSSTGLSEAFF. The CDR3 DNA reads TGTGCCAGCAGCTCGACAGGTTTATCTGAAGCTTTCTTT.

A few counts support this clone. The chain combines TRBV2 with TRBJ2-1; 9 nucleotides agree with TRBD2. From germline, CDR1 is SNHLY and CDR2 FYNNEI. V trimming: 5 bases; J trimming: 4 bases; junction bases outside the gene matches: 6. This CDR3 is 15 amino acids long. The CDR3 coding sequence is TGTGCCAGCAGTAGGCGGGAGGGCCAGTACAATGAGCAGTTCTTC. It translates to CASSRREGQYNEQFF. The full variable domain, completed using reference TRBV2 and TRBJ2-1, is EPEVTQTPSHQVTQMGQEVILRCVPISNHLYFYWYRQILGQKVEFLVSFYNNEISEKSEIFDDQFSVERPDGSNFTLKIRSTKLEDSAMYFCASSRREGQYNEQFFGPGTRLTVL.

This clone showed up just a few times. The chain has TRBV9 and TRBJ2-1; 7 bases align to TRBD2. The CDR3 sequence is 14 residues long. CDR1 and CDR2 (germline): SGDLS, YYNGEE. The V segment lost 0 bases and the J segment 8 bases; nucleotides outside the gene matches: 5. The CDR3 sequence is CASSVDLGRYEQFF. DNA of the CDR3: TGTGCCAGCAGCGTAGACCTCGGGAGGTATGAGCAGTTCTTC.

The CDR3 spells CAWNRDRTTSGRLQGTQYF. The CDR3 DNA is TGTGCCTGGAACAGGGACAGGACAACTAGCGGGAGGCTACAAGGTACCCAGTACTTC. The genes are TRBV30 and TRBJ2-5; TRBD2 agrees at 12 bases. The CDR3 runs to 19 residues. After removal of 4 bases from V and 8 bases from J, the junction contained 23 bases not matched to a gene. From germline, CDR1 is GTSNPN and CDR2 SVGIG (reference sequence).

The chain recombines TRBV6-5 with TRBJ1-1; unclear D gene. The CDR3 contains 12 residues. CDR1 and CDR2 from the germline V gene are MNHEY and SVGAGI. Trimming cost V 8 bases and J 4 bases, with 11 bases left between them. The CDR3: CASSRGSTEAFF. The DNA for the CDR3 is TGTGCCAGCTCTCGTGGGAGCACTGAAGCTTTCTTT.

This chain uses TRBV7-2 with TRBJ2-5; 10 positions agree with TRBD2. Germline lookup yields CDR1 SGHTA and CDR2 FQGNSA. The length of the CDR3 is 17 residues. Germline trimming cut 2 bases from V and 4 bases from J; bases unmatched to any gene: 10. The CDR3 nucleotides are TGTGCCAGCAGCTTAAGTGGGCTAGCGGGAGTACGAGAGACCCAGTACTTC. It is translated as CASSLSGLAGVRETQYF.